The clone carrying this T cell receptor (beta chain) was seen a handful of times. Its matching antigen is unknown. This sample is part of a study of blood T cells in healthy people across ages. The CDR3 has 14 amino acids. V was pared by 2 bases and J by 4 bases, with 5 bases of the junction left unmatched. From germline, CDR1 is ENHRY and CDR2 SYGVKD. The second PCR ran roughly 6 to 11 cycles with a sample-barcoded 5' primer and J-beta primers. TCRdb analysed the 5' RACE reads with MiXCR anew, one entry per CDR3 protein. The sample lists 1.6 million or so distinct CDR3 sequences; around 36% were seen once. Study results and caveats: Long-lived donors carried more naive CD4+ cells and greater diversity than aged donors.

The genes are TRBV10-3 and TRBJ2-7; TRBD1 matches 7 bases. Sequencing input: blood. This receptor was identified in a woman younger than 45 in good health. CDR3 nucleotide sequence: TGTGCCATCAGTGAGCCGGACAGGACATACGAGCAGTACTTC. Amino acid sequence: CAISEPDRTYEQYF.